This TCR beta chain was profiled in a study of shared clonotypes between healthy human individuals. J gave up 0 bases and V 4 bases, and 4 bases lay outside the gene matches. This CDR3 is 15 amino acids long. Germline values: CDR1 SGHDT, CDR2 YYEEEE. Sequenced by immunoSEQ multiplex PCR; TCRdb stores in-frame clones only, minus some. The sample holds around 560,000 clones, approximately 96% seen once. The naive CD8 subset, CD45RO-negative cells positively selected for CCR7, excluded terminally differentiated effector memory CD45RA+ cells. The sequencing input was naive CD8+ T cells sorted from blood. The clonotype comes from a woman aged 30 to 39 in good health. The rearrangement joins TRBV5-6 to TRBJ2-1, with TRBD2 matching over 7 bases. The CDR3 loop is CASSRDYDSYNEQFF. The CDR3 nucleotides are TGTGCCAGCAGCCGGGACTACGACTCCTACAATGAGCAGTTCTTC.